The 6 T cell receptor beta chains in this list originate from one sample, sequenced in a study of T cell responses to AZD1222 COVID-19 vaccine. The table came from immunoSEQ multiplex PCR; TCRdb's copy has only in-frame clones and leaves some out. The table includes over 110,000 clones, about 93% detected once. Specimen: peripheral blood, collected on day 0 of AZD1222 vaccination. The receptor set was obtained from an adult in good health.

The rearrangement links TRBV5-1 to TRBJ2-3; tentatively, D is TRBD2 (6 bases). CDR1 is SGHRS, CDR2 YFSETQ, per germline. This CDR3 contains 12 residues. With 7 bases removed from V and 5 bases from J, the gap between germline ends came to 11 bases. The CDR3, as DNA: TGCGCCAGCGTGGGGGGAGGAGATACGCAGTATTTT. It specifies CASVGGGDTQYF.

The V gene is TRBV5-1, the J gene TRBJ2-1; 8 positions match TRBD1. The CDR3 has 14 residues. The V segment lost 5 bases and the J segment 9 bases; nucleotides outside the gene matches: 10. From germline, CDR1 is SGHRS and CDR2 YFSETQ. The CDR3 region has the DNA TGCGCCAGCAGGACCCCGGGACAGGATGGTGAGCAGTTCTTC. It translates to CASRTPGQDGEQFF.

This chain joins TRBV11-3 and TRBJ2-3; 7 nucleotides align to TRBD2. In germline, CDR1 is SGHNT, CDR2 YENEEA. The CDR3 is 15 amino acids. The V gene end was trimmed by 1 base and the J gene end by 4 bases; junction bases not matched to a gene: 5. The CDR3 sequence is CASSLGAGKSDTQYF. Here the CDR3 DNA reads TGTGCCAGCAGCTTAGGAGCGGGAAAGTCAGATACGCAGTATTTT.

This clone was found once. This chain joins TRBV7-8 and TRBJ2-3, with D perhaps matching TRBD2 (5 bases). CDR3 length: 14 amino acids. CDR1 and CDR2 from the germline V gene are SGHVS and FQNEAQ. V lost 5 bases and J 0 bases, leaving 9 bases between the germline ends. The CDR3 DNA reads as TGTGCCAGCAGCCCAGGCGGGAGCACAGATACGCAGTATTTT. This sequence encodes CASSPGGSTDTQYF.

CDR3 protein: CASSYGRQANYGYTF. The CDR3 DNA sequence: TGTGCCAGCAGTTACGGGAGACAAGCAAACTATGGCTACACCTTC. This chain links TRBV6-6 with TRBJ1-2; D gene unclear. CDR3 length: 15 residues. Germline assignment: CDR1 MNHNY and CDR2 SVGAGI (reference sequence). The V gene lost 2 bases and the J gene lost 2 bases, with 12 bases spanning the gap.

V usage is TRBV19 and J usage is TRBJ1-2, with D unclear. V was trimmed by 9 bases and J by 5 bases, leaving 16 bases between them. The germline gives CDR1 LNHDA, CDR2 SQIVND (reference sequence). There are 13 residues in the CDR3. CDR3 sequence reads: CASRPTAAYGYTF. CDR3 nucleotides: TGTGCCAGCCGGCCCACAGCGGCGTATGGCTACACCTTC.